The rows below give T cell receptor beta chains drawn from one sample of a study of tissue T cells after allogeneic stem cell transplantation. Using immunoSEQ multiplex PCR, the repertoire was profiled, and TCRdb retains in-frame clones only, with some absent. The sample includes over 5,000 clones, around 70% of them seen just once. Sequenced material: tissue from the stomach, taken at autopsy. All receptors come from a woman aged 18 to 55 with breast cancer. CDR3s include the opening cysteine and the closing phenylalanine or tryptophan. A D gene is named only where the DNA matches it firmly. Rows give clone size only sometimes, using once, few, many, or a class for an expanded clone.

cdr3_nt,cdr3_aa,v_call,clone_size,d_call,j_call
TGTGCCAGCAGTTCTCGACGGTCGTACGAGCAGTACTTC,CASSSRRSYEQYF,TRBV28,few,NA,TRBJ2-7
TGCGCCAGCAGCTTAAGTGCGAATGAGCAGTTCTTC,CASSLSANEQFF,TRBV5-1,NA,NA,TRBJ2-1
TGTGCCAGCAGCCCAACAGGAGGGGAAAAACTGTTTTTT,CASSPTGGEKLFF,TRBV7-9,NA,NA,TRBJ1-4
TGTGCCGGAGGGGACAACTCCTACGAGCAGTACTTC,CAGGDNSYEQYF,TRBV7-9,NA,NA,TRBJ2-7
TGTGCCAGCAGTCCTACTGGAGCGGTCTTAAGCACAGATACGCAGTATTTT,CASSPTGAVLSTDTQYF,TRBV6-6,NA,NA,TRBJ2-3
TGTGCCAGCAGCCCGGGGCTAGCGGGAGTGAATACGCAGTATTTT,CASSPGLAGVNTQYF,TRBV7-2,NA,TRBD2,TRBJ2-3
TGCGCCAGCAGCCAAGGGGCTAGCGCCCAAGAGACCCAGTACTTC,CASSQGASAQETQYF,TRBV4-3,NA,NA,TRBJ2-5
TGTGCCAGCAGTGGGCAGGGCAGGGTCCTTGGAGGGGAGCTGTTTTTT,CASSGQGRVLGGELFF,TRBV7-9,NA,NA,TRBJ2-2
TGCGCCAGCAGCCAAGTTGGATCGGGGAAGGATACCGGGGAGCTGTTTTTT,CASSQVGSGKDTGELFF,TRBV4-3,few,NA,TRBJ2-2
TGTGCCAGCAGCGTAGAGGCGGGAGGCGGCACAGATACGCAGTATTTT,CASSVEAGGGTDTQYF,TRBV9,few,TRBD2,TRBJ2-3
TGTGCCACCTTGCCACTAAGCAGGGGGAATCAGCCCCAGCATTTT,CATLPLSRGNQPQHF,TRBV28,NA,TRBD1,TRBJ1-5
TGTGCCAGCAGTTATTGGCCAGAGAACACTGAAGCTTTCTTT,CASSYWPENTEAFF,TRBV6-2/TRBV6-3,NA,NA,TRBJ1-1
TGTGCCAGCAGTTACGGGGGCCGAGAGCAGTTCTTC,CASSYGGREQFF,TRBV6-2/TRBV6-3,NA,NA,TRBJ2-1
TGTGCTAGCAGCGCCTGGGGACTAGCGGGAGGACAAGAGACCCAGTACTTC,CASSAWGLAGGQETQYF,TRBV7-7,once,TRBD2,TRBJ2-5
TGTGCCAGCAGCATTAACAGGGGAAGCGGGGAGCTGTTTTTT,CASSINRGSGELFF,TRBV7-3,NA,TRBD1,TRBJ2-2
TGTGCCAGCAGCTGGGGGGGTCAGCCCCAGCATTTT,CASSWGGQPQHF,TRBV7-2,NA,NA,TRBJ1-5
TGTGCCAGCAGTGACGGACTAGCGGGGAGTGAGCAGTTCTTC,CASSDGLAGSEQFF,TRBV6-4,NA,TRBD2,TRBJ2-1
TGCGCCAGCAGCCTAGGGAACAATGAGCAGTTCTTC,CASSLGNNEQFF,TRBV4-3,NA,NA,TRBJ2-1
TGTGCCAGCTCCCGACAGACAGGGGGCGCAACTGGCTACACCTTC,CASSRQTGGATGYTF,TRBV18,NA,TRBD1,TRBJ1-2
TGTGCCTGGAGTTTTGGACAGGCCTATGGCTACACCTTC,CAWSFGQAYGYTF,TRBV30,NA,TRBD1,TRBJ1-2
TGTGCCAGCAGTTCCTGGACAGTTCTTTCCTACGAGCAGTACTTC,CASSSWTVLSYEQYF,TRBV11-2,NA,NA,TRBJ2-7
TGTGCCAGCAGCGTAGTGACCGGGACCCGTGAAGCTTTCTTT,CASSVVTGTREAFF,TRBV9,NA,NA,TRBJ1-1
TGCGCCAGCAGCTTGGCATCGGGGGCCGGGGAGCTGTTTTTT,CASSLASGAGELFF,TRBV5-1,NA,NA,TRBJ2-2
TGTGCCAGCAGTGAAGGGACAGCTCTCTCCTACGAGCAGTACTTC,CASSEGTALSYEQYF,TRBV25-1,few,TRBD1,TRBJ2-7
TGCGCCAGCAGTTTAGCAGACTCCTACAATGAGCAGTTCTTC,CASSLADSYNEQFF,TRBV4-3,NA,NA,TRBJ2-1
TGTGCCAGCAGCCAGCTCGATGGAGCTTTTGGCTACACCTTC,CASSQLDGAFGYTF,TRBV7-6,few,NA,TRBJ1-2
TGTGCCAGCAGCGTAGACAGCGGGAGGACAGATACGCAGTATTTT,CASSVDSGRTDTQYF,TRBV9,NA,TRBD2,TRBJ2-3
TGTGCCAGCAGTTACTCGGGATATCAGTATTTT,CASSYSGYQYF,TRBV6-5,NA,NA,TRBJ2-3
TGTGCCAGCAGCGGAAAGACGCAGCAGTTCTTC,CASSGKTQQFF,TRBV9,NA,NA,TRBJ2-1
TGTGCCAGCAACCCCACAGCAGGGCCGGGGTGGACTGAAGCTTTCTTT,CASNPTAGPGWTEAFF,TRBV28,NA,NA,TRBJ1-1
TGTGCCAGCAGGGCTAGCGGGAGTGGGGGCTACGAGCAGTACTTC,CASRASGSGGYEQYF,TRBV27,NA,TRBD2,TRBJ2-7
TGTGCCAGTAGTATAGGACGGTTTGAAGCTTTCTTT,CASSIGRFEAFF,TRBV19,NA,NA,TRBJ1-1
TGTGCCAGCAGCTCCGGACAGGGCGGTGAAAAACTGTTTTTT,CASSSGQGGEKLFF,TRBV7-8,NA,TRBD1,TRBJ1-4
TGTGCCAGCAGTCCCGTGGACAGGGGGAGCACAGATACGCAGTATTTT,CASSPVDRGSTDTQYF,TRBV28,few,TRBD1,TRBJ2-3
TGCGCCAGCAGCGATGGGACTAGTGGGGACACAGATACGCAGTATTTT,CASSDGTSGDTDTQYF,TRBV4-3,NA,TRBD2,TRBJ2-3
TGTGCCAGCAGCTTATTCCCGGGTGATCCGTACTTC,CASSLFPGDPYF,TRBV7-9,NA,NA,TRBJ2-7
TGTGCCAGCAGTTTATTGGACGAGCAGTACTTC,CASSLLDEQYF,TRBV28,NA,NA,TRBJ2-7
TGTGCCATCAGACCGGGACTAGAAAGCAATCAGCCCCAGCATTTT,CAIRPGLESNQPQHF,TRBV10-3,NA,NA,TRBJ1-5
TGTGCCAGCAGCCCCCAGGACAGGGAGACCGGGGAGCTGTTTTTT,CASSPQDRETGELFF,TRBV9,NA,TRBD1,TRBJ2-2
TGCGCCAGCAGCCAAGGCGGGGCCCCGGGGTACGAGCAGTACTTC,CASSQGGAPGYEQYF,TRBV4-1,NA,NA,TRBJ2-7
TGTGCCAGCAGTGATCCCGGGACCTTATATGGCTACACCTTC,CASSDPGTLYGYTF,TRBV6-1,NA,NA,TRBJ1-2